One and the same sample provided the 14 T cell receptor beta chains below, sequenced in a study of T-cell memory formation after mild COVID-19. One entry per CDR3 protein, called by TCRdb with MiXCR from the 5' RACE reads. Seen here are 35,000 to 45,000 distinct CDR3 sequences, 6% to 7% observed once, and the top ten hold about 0.8%. Sequenced material: PBMCs or a T cell subset sorted from them (not recorded which). The receptors come from an adult who had mild COVID-19 (a few samples of this study predate the infection). Cell type and time point are not known.

This sequence joins TRBV7-9 and TRBJ1-3; D may be TRBD1 (6 bases). CDR3 length: 16 residues. Germline V gives CDR1 SEHNR, CDR2 FQNEAQ (reference sequence). The ends were cut back, 4 bases at V and 0 bases at J, with 13 bases in the middle. The CDR3 spells CASSYGGLPSGNTIYF. The CDR3, as DNA: TGTGCCAGCAGCTATGGGGGGCTCCCCTCTGGAAACACCATATATTTT.

This clonotype was seen at least ten times. The chain is built from TRBV7-3 and TRBJ2-3; tentatively, D is TRBD1 (6 bases). The length of the CDR3 is 16 residues. Trimming took 5 bases from V and 3 from J, leaving 18 bases between them. Germline V gives CDR1 SGHTA, CDR2 FQGTGA. The CDR3 is CASSPQGQGRTDTQYF. For the CDR3, the DNA is TGTGCCAGCAGCCCCCAGGGGCAGGGTCGGACAGATACGCAGTATTTT.

The chain combines TRBV5-4 with TRBJ2-3; 8 nucleotides line up with TRBD2. The CDR3 length is 16 residues. Germline V gene data show CDR1 as SGHNT and CDR2 as YYREEE (reference sequence). The V and J ends lost 0 bases and 0 bases, in that order; junction bases with no gene match: 3. The CDR3 loop is CASSLASGSSTDTQYF. CDR3 bases: TGTGCCAGCAGCTTGGCTAGCGGGTCTAGCACAGATACGCAGTATTTT.

The sample holds a few counts of this clonotype. This CDR3 reads CSARDWGVSTDTQYF. CDR3 bases: TGCAGTGCTAGAGATTGGGGGGTGAGCACAGATACGCAGTATTTT. The chain couples TRBV20-1 to TRBJ2-3; the D gene is possibly TRBD2 (6 bases). Deletions cut 0 bases from V and 0 bases from J, with 10 bases between. The CDR3 length is 15 residues. Germline CDR1 DFQATT, CDR2 SNEGSKA (reference sequence).

The table lists this clonotype with many counts. The gene calls are TRBV29-1 and TRBJ2-2, with D unresolved. Per the germline V gene, CDR1 is SQVTM and CDR2 is ANQGSEA. The V end was cut by 4 bases, the J end by 4 bases, with 10 bases between. CDR3 length: 13 amino acids. CDR3 bases: TGCAGCGTTGCAGAGGCCTTCACCGGGGAGCTGTTTTTT. Its protein product is CSVAEAFTGELFF.

This clonotype showed up many times. The gene calls are TRBV7-3 and TRBJ2-1; tentative D call: TRBD2 (5 bases). This CDR3 contains 14 residues. Germline lookup yields CDR1 SGHTA and CDR2 FQGTGA. Trimming shortened V by 4 bases and J by 12 bases, and 19 bases separated the two germline ends. The CDR3 loop is CASSSGGWQDGQFF. The CDR3 DNA reads as TGTGCCAGCAGCTCCGGCGGGTGGCAGGATGGGCAGTTCTTC.

There are many counts of this clonotype. V gene TRBV5-1 combines with J gene TRBJ2-1, with D tentatively TRBD1 (5 bases). V lost 0 bases to trimming and J lost 4 bases, with 5 bases between them. The CDR3 consists of 13 residues. Germline assignment: CDR1 SGHRS and CDR2 YFSETQ. In nucleotides, the CDR3 is TGCGCCAGCAGCTTGGACAGGTACAATGAGCAGTTCTTC. Its translation: CASSLDRYNEQFF.

The rearrangement joins TRBV6-2 or TRBV6-3 to TRBJ2-2; D call uncertain. The CDR3 loop spans 14 amino acids. The germline V gene encodes CDR1 MNHEY and CDR2 SVGEGT. V was trimmed by 2 bases and J by 9 bases, leaving 13 bases between them. For the CDR3, the DNA is TGTGCCAGCAGTTACCTGGGGATTAACCGGGAGCTGTTTTTT. As protein: CASSYLGINRELFF.

There are many counts of this clonotype. The chain has TRBV29-1 and TRBJ2-5; TRBD1 is a possible D gene (6 bases). V was shortened by 2 bases and J by 5 bases, with 18 bases between the two germline ends. There are 15 residues in the CDR3. The germline V gene has CDR1 SQVTM and CDR2 ANQGSEA. The CDR3 sequence: CSVEIIGVRGETQYF. The CDR3 coding sequence is TGCAGCGTTGAAATTATAGGAGTAAGGGGGGAGACCCAGTACTTC.

This clonotype is medium-sized within its sample. The gene calls are TRBV4-2 and TRBJ2-5; 9 bases match TRBD2. The CDR3 spans 16 residues. CDR1 LGHNA and CDR2 YNFKEQ come from the germline V gene. The V gene end was trimmed by 3 bases and the J gene end by 0 bases; junction bases not matched to a gene: 5. The CDR3 region is CASSQTSGGNQETQYF. As DNA, the CDR3 is TGTGCCAGCAGCCAGACCAGCGGGGGGAACCAAGAGACCCAGTACTTC.

This clonotype was recorded at least ten times. The chain couples TRBV9 to TRBJ2-3; 10 bases agree with TRBD2. This CDR3 comprises 16 residues. CDR1 and CDR2 (germline): SGDLS, YYNGEE. J gave up 5 bases and V 0 bases, and 6 bases lay outside the gene matches. The CDR3 sequence is CASSVASGRVGDTQYF. The CDR3 DNA reads TGTGCCAGCAGCGTAGCTAGCGGGAGAGTCGGAGATACGCAGTATTTT.

This clonotype was counted ten times or more. The genes are TRBV28 and TRBJ2-1, with D uncertain. Trimming took off 6 bases at V and 0 bases at J, with 6 bases between the two ends. Germline V gene lookup returns CDR1 MDHEN and CDR2 SYDVKM. There are 13 residues in the CDR3. The CDR3 bases are TGTGCCAGCAGCGGAAACTCCTACAATGAGCAGTTCTTC. Residues: CASSGNSYNEQFF. Drawing the rest from reference TRBV28 and TRBJ2-1, the complete variable domain is DVKVTQSSRYLVKRTGEKVFLECVQDMDHENMFWYRQDPGLGLRLIYFSYDVKMKEKGDIPEGYSVSREKKERFSLILESASTNQTSMYLCASSGNSYNEQFFGPGTRLTVL.

This clonotype was seen only a few times. The chain recombines TRBV4-3 with TRBJ2-7, with a weak D call TRBD2 (5 bases). Germline V gene data show CDR1 as LGHNA and CDR2 as YSLEER. V lost 0 bases and J 3 bases, leaving 9 bases between the germline ends. This CDR3 region has 14 residues. CDR3 in DNA: TGCGCCAGCAGCCAAGATTTACTAGACTACGAGCAGTACTTC. It translates to CASSQDLLDYEQYF.

The J gene is TRBJ1-6, the V gene TRBV13; perhaps TRBD1 as D (6 bases). V was shortened by 4 bases and J by 6 bases, with 19 bases between the two germline ends. The CDR3 sequence is 17 residues long. Germline values: CDR1 PRHDT, CDR2 FYEKMQ (reference sequence). This chain's CDR3 is CASSSSMTQGINSPLHF. DNA of the CDR3: TGTGCCAGCAGCTCATCCATGACCCAGGGGATTAATTCACCCCTCCACTTT.